These 25 T cell receptor beta chains originate from one sample sequenced in a study of blood T cell repertoires in COVID-19. Repertoires were generated with immunoSEQ multiplex PCR, while TCRdb's copy carries only in-frame clones and drops some. The sample yields 84,000 or so clones, less than 85% seen once. Material: peripheral blood. The origin of the receptors is a woman over 75 with acute or convalescent COVID-19.

The chain has TRBV5-5 and TRBJ1-4; 9 bases line up with TRBD1. The length of the CDR3 is 19 residues. V dropped 0 bases and J dropped 2; count of bases not matched to a gene: 11. Germline lookup yields CDR1 SGHKS and CDR2 YYEKEE (reference sequence). CDR3 residues: CASSLDWGQGGMTNEKLFF. The CDR3 DNA reads as TGTGCCAGCAGCTTGGATTGGGGACAGGGAGGGATGACTAATGAAAAACTGTTTTTT.

This chain uses TRBV9 with TRBJ1-3; 8 bases fit TRBD1. V lost 4 bases, J lost 2 bases, and 2 bases stayed unmatched. The CDR3 is 14 amino acids. Germline V gene lookup returns CDR1 SGDLS and CDR2 YYNGEE. CDR3: CASSLTGAGNTIYF. The CDR3 DNA reads as TGTGCCAGCAGCTTGACAGGGGCTGGAAACACCATATATTTT.

The chain links TRBV5-1 to TRBJ1-6; tentatively, D is TRBD1 (6 bases). Germline values: CDR1 SGHRS, CDR2 YFSETQ. Trimming left V 4 bases short and J 5 bases short, with 13 bases between. The CDR3 contains 15 residues. The DNA of the CDR3 is TGCGCCAGCAGCCAACGGACAGAAAATAATTCACCCCTCCACTTT. It translates to CASSQRTENNSPLHF.

The chain links TRBV19 to TRBJ2-7; 8 nucleotides agree with TRBD2. This CDR3 comprises 15 residues. The germline V gene encodes CDR1 LNHDA and CDR2 SQIVND (reference sequence). Trimming removed 5 bases from V and 4 bases from J; junction bases left unmatched: 10. DNA of the CDR3: TGTGCCAGTAGTCCTGCTCGGGGGGGCCGATACGAGCAGTACTTC. Protein product: CASSPARGGRYEQYF.

There are a few counts of this clone. CDR3 nucleotide sequence: TGTGCCAGCAGCTTATCAGGACTAGCGGGGAATGAGCAGTTCTTC. This translates into CASSLSGLAGNEQFF. The rearrangement joins TRBV7-9 to TRBJ2-1; TRBD2 aligns across 12 bases. CDR1 is SEHNR, CDR2 FQNEAQ, per germline (reference sequence). This CDR3 is 15 amino acids long. V was clipped by 2 bases and J by 7 bases; unmatched bases: 3.

V and J are TRBV2 and TRBJ2-3, with D perhaps TRBD2 (6 bases). Germline values: CDR1 SNHLY, CDR2 FYNNEI. CDR3 size: 16 residues. V shed 5 bases and J shed 5 bases, with 20 bases lying between them. In DNA, the CDR3 is TGTGCCAGCAGTAGCCGACGTTCCGGGGGTGAAGATACGCAGTATTTT. Translated, it gives CASSSRRSGGEDTQYF. The full variable domain, rest sourced from reference TRBV2 and TRBJ2-3, is EPEVTQTPSHQVTQMGQEVILRCVPISNHLYFYWYRQILGQKVEFLVSFYNNEISEKSEIFDDQFSVERPDGSNFTLKIRSTKLEDSAMYFCASSSRRSGGEDTQYFGPGTRLTVL.

The chain uses TRBV5-1 and TRBJ1-4; possibly TRBD1 for D (5 bases). The length of the CDR3 is 12 residues. V lost 5 bases and J 10 bases, leaving 12 bases between the germline ends. The V gene's germline CDR1 is SGHRS and CDR2 YFSETQ. CDR3: CASRGDRGKLFF. CDR3 DNA: TGCGCCAGCAGAGGGGATCGTGGAAAACTGTTTTTT.

The chain combines TRBV30 with TRBJ1-2; 8 bases match TRBD1. V shed 7 bases, J shed 4 bases, and the junction held 8 bases outside the gene matches. Germline V gene lookup returns CDR1 GTSNPN and CDR2 SVGIG (reference sequence). The CDR3 sequence is 13 residues long. DNA of the CDR3: TGTGCCTTAGAACAGGGGGTGGGCTATGGCTACACCTTC. It codes for CALEQGVGYGYTF.

The gene calls are TRBV6-5 and TRBJ1-6, with D tentatively TRBD1 (5 bases). The V end lost 0 bases, the J end lost 7 bases, and 13 bases lay between the germline ends. The CDR3 spans 16 residues. Germline V gives CDR1 MNHEY, CDR2 SVGAGI. CDR3 protein: CASSYSGGVSNSPLHF. CDR3 bases: TGTGCCAGCAGTTACTCGGGGGGGGTGTCGAATTCACCCCTCCACTTT.

The chain recombines TRBV7-2 with TRBJ2-5; 7 nucleotides align to TRBD2. Germline CDR1 is SGHTA and CDR2 is FQGNSA. The CDR3 spans 14 residues. V lost 4 bases and J lost 5; bases outside the gene matches: 7. The CDR3 nucleotides are TGTGCCAGCAGCTATGGGGGAGGGAGGGAGACCCAGTACTTC. Translating gives CASSYGGGRETQYF.

V gene TRBV29-1 combines with J gene TRBJ1-1; D is ambiguous. The germline gives CDR1 SQVTM, CDR2 ANQGSEA. CDR3 size: 12 residues. Trimming left V 4 bases short and J 1 base short, with 7 bases between. The CDR3 region has the DNA TGCAGCGTTGCTACCACGAACACTGAAGCTTTCTTT. Encoded protein: CSVATTNTEAFF.

V gene TRBV15 combines with J gene TRBJ2-7; tentatively, D is TRBD2 (5 bases). Germline V gene data show CDR1 as LNHNV and CDR2 as YYDKDF (reference sequence). V gave up 1 base and J gave up 0 bases, with 7 bases separating them. This CDR3 comprises 14 residues. The CDR3 loop reads CATSRGGDSYEQYF. The DNA for the CDR3 is TGTGCCACCAGCAGAGGGGGAGACTCCTACGAGCAGTACTTC. Complete variable domain (other parts from reference TRBV15 and TRBJ2-7): DAMVIQNPRYQVTQFGKPVTLSCSQTLNHNVMYWYQQKSSQAPKLLFHYYDKDFNNEADTPDNFQSRRPNTSFCFLDIRSPGLGDTAMYLCATSRGGDSYEQYFGPGTRLTVT.

This clone appeared a single time. This chain connects TRBV7-2 to TRBJ1-3; D not resolved. The CDR3 contains 13 residues. Germline loops: CDR1 SGHTA, CDR2 FQGNSA. V lost 5 bases and J 0 bases, leaving 5 bases between the germline ends. The CDR3: CASSPFSGNTIYF. CDR3 nucleotide sequence: TGTGCCAGCAGCCCCTTCTCTGGAAACACCATATATTTT.

This clone occurred once. The rearrangement joins TRBV5-1 to TRBJ2-7, with D perhaps matching TRBD1 (6 bases). Germline V gene data show CDR1 as SGHRS and CDR2 as YFSETQ. This CDR3 region has 14 residues. V lost 5 bases, J lost 2 bases, and 14 bases lay in between. The CDR3 DNA follows: TGCGCCAGCAGGGTGGTCAGGGACACCTACGAGCAGTACTTC. It encodes CASRVVRDTYEQYF. Together with reference TRBV5-1 and TRBJ2-7, the CDR3 gives the full variable domain: KAGVTQTPRYLIKTRGQQVTLSCSPISGHRSVSWYQQTPGQGLQFLFEYFSETQRNKGNFPGRFSGRQFSNSRSEMNVSTLELGDSALYLCASRVVRDTYEQYFGPGTRLTVT.

The rearrangement joins TRBV19 to TRBJ1-4; 9 nucleotides line up with TRBD1. The CDR3 loop spans 17 amino acids. Per germline, CDR1 LNHDA and CDR2 SQIVND (reference sequence). V was clipped by 4 bases and J by 4 bases; unmatched bases: 10. The CDR3 bases are TGTGCCAGTAGTACCACGGGACAGGGTGGCGGTAATGAAAAACTGTTTTTT. This codes for CASSTTGQGGGNEKLFF.

A single count supports this clone. CDR3 region: CASSQGGYSNQPQHF. The CDR3 DNA is TGTGCCAGCTCACAAGGGGGATATAGCAATCAGCCCCAGCATTTT. V is TRBV18 and J is TRBJ1-5; D might be TRBD1 (6 bases). Trimming cost V 4 bases and J 0 bases, with 10 bases left between them. The CDR3 spans 15 residues. Per the germline V gene, CDR1 is KGHSH and CDR2 is LQKENI.

This clone was counted only a few times. The chain carries TRBV7-2 and TRBJ1-5; no definite D call. This CDR3 has 13 amino acids. Between the trimmed V and J ends, which lost 5 bases and 3 bases, there was a span of 8 bases. CDR1 is SGHTA and CDR2 is FQGNSA in the germline V gene. CDR3 loop: CASSDNYNQPQHF. CDR3 in DNA: TGTGCCAGCAGCGACAATTACAATCAGCCCCAGCATTTT.

This clone showed up just a few times. The chain carries TRBV13 and TRBJ2-2; 7 bases map to TRBD1. V dropped 5 bases and J dropped 4; count of bases not matched to a gene: 16. Germline V gene sequence: CDR1 PRHDT, CDR2 FYEKMQ (reference sequence). The CDR3 loop spans 18 amino acids. The CDR3 bases are TGTGCCAGCAGCCCGGACCGGACAGGCGCGAGTGGCACCGGGGAGCTGTTTTTT. It codes for CASSPDRTGASGTGELFF.

This sequence joins TRBV9 and TRBJ2-3; TRBD2 agrees at 8 bases. Per the germline V gene, CDR1 is SGDLS and CDR2 is YYNGEE. This CDR3 comprises 16 residues. Unmatched junction bases numbered 10, after V lost 4 bases and J lost 3 bases. CDR3 in amino acids: CASSKRSGVQTDTQYF. CDR3 DNA: TGTGCCAGCAGCAAACGTAGCGGGGTCCAGACAGATACGCAGTATTTT.

The genes are TRBV5-4 and TRBJ1-6; the D is unclear. The V gene's germline CDR1 is SGHNT and CDR2 YYREEE (reference sequence). V lost 0 bases and J 0 bases, leaving 10 bases between the germline ends. The CDR3 is made up of 17 amino acids. CDR3 protein: CASSLGPISSYNSPLHF. DNA of the CDR3: TGTGCCAGCAGCTTGGGTCCCATTAGCTCCTATAATTCACCCCTCCACTTT.

This clone came up a few times. The rearrangement links TRBV5-1 to TRBJ2-5; 11 bases are a match to TRBD1. V lost 4 bases, J lost 5 bases, and 7 bases stayed unmatched. This CDR3 has 15 amino acids. Germline CDR1 is SGHRS and CDR2 is YFSETQ. The CDR3 loop is CASSPGQGASETQYF. Written as DNA, the CDR3 is TGCGCCAGCAGCCCCGGACAGGGGGCATCGGAGACCCAGTACTTC.

Comments on this clone: Other DNA sequences in this specimen translate into the identical CDR3. The chain combines TRBV20-1 with TRBJ2-7, with D unresolved. The V end was cut by 5 bases, the J end by 3 bases, with 8 bases between. The germline CDR1 and CDR2 sequences are DFQATT and SNEGSKA (reference sequence). The CDR3 spans 11 residues. The CDR3 is CSARLVYEQYF. The CDR3 nucleotides read TGCAGTGCTCGACTGGTCTACGAGCAGTACTTC.

The chain links TRBV20-1 to TRBJ1-5; a possible D gene is TRBD1 (6 bases). The V end was cut by 3 bases, the J end by 8 bases, with 14 bases between. Germline CDR1 is DFQATT and CDR2 is SNEGSKA (reference sequence). The CDR3 sequence is 13 residues long. CDR3 DNA sequence: TGCAGTGCTAGTGAGTCAGGGGAAAAGCCCCAGCATTTT. It specifies CSASESGEKPQHF.

The V call is TRBV5-8, the J call TRBJ2-7; 8 nucleotides line up with TRBD1. J was trimmed by 7 bases and V by 5 bases; bases with no gene match: 8. CDR1 is SGHTS, CDR2 YDEGEE, per germline. CDR3 length: 13 residues. This chain's CDR3 is CASRLGQGSEQYF. DNA for the CDR3: TGTGCCAGCAGGTTAGGACAGGGTTCGGAGCAGTACTTC.

Here the CDR3 DNA reads TGTGCCATCAGGACCACAGGGGGGAATTACGAGCAGTACTTC. It codes for CAIRTTGGNYEQYF. This rearrangement joins TRBV10-3 to TRBJ2-7, with TRBD1 matching over 8 bases. The germline CDR1 and CDR2 sequences are ENHRY and SYGVKD. CDR3 length equals 14 residues. V shed 6 bases, J shed 4 bases, and the junction held 8 bases outside the gene matches.